This T cell receptor beta chain was recovered during a study of blood T cell repertoires in COVID-19. Study information: The United States, Italy and Spain supplied acute and convalescent COVID-19 samples. T cells, B-cell-depleted T cells, or PBMCs provided the cDNA or gDNA that served as material.

As processed by the authors: The assay estimated nucleated cells by amplifying reference gene primers. Here immunoSEQ multiplex PCR was the method, and the copy in TCRdb shows in-frame clones only, minus some. V, J and clone size are those of that table, while D and trimming were read from the DNA. The sample has a few hundred thousand clones, 70% to 90% seen once. This CDR3 is built from 16 residues. From germline, CDR1 is MGHRA and CDR2 YSYEKL. V was pared by 3 bases and J by 1 base, with 15 bases between. This chain links TRBV4-1 with TRBJ2-5, with D uncertain. The TCR was taken from a man aged 18 to 35 who had recovered from COVID-19. Sequenced: peripheral blood. CDR3 DNA sequence: TGCGCCAGCAGCCAGCCAACTCCGTCAAGCCAAGAGACCCAGTACTTC. It codes for CASSQPTPSSQETQYF.